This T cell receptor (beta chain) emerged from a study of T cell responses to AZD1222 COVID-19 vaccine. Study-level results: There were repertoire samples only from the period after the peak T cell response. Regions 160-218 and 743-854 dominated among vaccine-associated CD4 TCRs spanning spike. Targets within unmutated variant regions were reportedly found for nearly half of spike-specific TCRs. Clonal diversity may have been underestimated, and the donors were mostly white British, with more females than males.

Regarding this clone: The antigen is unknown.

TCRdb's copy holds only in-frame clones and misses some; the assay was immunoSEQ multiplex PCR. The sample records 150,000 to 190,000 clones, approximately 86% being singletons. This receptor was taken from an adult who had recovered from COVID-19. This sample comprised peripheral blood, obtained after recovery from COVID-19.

The CDR3 spells CASPLRGLQGTQYF. The CDR3, as DNA: TGTGCCAGCCCCCTTAGGGGTCTCCAGGGGACCCAGTACTTC. The chain has TRBV18 and TRBJ2-5, with D possibly TRBD1 on 5 matching bases. Trimming cost V 8 bases and J 7 bases, with 20 bases left between them. The CDR3 contains 14 residues. Germline V gene lookup returns CDR1 KGHSH and CDR2 LQKENI. Filled out from reference TRBV18 and TRBJ2-5, the complete variable domain reads NAGVMQNPRHLVRRRGQEARLRCSPMKGHSHVYWYRQLPEEGLKFMVYLQKENIIDESGMPKERFSAEFPKEGPSILRIQQVVRGDSAAYFCASPLRGLQGTQYFGPGTRLLVL.